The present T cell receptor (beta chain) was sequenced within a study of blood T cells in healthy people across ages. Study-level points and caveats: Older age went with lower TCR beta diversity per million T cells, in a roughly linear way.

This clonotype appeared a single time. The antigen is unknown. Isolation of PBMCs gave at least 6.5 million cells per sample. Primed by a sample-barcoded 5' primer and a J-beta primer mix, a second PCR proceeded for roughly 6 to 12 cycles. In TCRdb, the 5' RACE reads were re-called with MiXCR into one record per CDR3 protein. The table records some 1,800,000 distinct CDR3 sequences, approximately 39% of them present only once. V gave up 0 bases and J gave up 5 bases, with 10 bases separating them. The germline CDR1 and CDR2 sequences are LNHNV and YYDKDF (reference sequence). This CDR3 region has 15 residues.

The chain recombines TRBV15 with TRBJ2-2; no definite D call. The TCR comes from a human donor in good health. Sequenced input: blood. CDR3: CATSRDNLGTGELFF. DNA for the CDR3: TGTGCCACCAGCAGAGACAACCTGGGGACCGGGGAGCTGTTTTTT.